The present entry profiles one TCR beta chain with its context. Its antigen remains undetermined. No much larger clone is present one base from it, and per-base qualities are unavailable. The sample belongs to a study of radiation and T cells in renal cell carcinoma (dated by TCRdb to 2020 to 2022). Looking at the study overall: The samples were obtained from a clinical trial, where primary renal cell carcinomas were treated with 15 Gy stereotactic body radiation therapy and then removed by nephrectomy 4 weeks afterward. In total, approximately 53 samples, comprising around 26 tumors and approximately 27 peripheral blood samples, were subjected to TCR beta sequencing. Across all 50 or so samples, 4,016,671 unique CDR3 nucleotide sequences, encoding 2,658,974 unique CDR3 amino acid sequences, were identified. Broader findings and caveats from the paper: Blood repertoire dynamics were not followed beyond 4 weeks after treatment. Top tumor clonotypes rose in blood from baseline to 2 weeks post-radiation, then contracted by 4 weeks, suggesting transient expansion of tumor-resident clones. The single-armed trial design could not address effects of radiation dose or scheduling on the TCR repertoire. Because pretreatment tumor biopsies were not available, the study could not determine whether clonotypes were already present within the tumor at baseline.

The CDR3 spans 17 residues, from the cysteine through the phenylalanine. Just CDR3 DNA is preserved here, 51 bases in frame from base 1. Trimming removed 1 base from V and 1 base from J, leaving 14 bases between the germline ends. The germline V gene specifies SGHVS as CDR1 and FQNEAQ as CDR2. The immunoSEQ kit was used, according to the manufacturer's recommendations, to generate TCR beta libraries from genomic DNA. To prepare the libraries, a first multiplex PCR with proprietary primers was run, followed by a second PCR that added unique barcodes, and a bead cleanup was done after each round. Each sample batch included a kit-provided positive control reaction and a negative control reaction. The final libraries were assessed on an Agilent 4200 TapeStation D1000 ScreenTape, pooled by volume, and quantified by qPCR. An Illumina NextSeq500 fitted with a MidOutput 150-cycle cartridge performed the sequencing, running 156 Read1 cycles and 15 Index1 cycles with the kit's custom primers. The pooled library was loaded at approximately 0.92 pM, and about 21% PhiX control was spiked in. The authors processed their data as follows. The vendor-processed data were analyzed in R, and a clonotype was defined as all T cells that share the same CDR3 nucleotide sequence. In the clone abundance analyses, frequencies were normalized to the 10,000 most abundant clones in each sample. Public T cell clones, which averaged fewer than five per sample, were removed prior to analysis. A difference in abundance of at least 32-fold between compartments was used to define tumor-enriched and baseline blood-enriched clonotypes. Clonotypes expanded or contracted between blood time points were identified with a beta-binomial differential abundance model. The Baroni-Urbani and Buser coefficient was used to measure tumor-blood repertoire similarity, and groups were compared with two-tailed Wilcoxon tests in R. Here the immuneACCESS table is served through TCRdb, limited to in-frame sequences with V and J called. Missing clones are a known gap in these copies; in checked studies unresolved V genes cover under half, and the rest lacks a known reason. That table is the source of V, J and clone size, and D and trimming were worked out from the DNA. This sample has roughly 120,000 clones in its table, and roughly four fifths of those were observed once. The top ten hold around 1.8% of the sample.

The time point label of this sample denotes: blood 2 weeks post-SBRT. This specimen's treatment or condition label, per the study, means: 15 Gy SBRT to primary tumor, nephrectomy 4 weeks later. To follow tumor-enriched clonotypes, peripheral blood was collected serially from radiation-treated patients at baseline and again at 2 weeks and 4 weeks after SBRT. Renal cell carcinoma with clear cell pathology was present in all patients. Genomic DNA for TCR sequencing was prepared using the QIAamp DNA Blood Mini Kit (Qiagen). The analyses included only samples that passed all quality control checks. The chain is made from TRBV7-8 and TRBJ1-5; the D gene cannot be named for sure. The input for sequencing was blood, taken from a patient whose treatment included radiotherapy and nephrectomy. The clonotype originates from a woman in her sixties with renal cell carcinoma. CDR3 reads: CASSLVYGYVSNQPQHF. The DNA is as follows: TGTGCCAGCAGCTTAGTTTACGGATATGTGAGCAATCAGCCCCAGCATTTT.